This section outlines one T cell receptor beta chain sequence together with its context. Its antigen is unidentified. The sample carries other DNA sequences with the same CDR3. The source of the sample is a study of CD8+ T cells in alopecia areata. cDNA prepared by RNA extraction and subsequent reverse transcription served as the template for sequencing. Sequencing was performed with immunoSEQ multiplex PCR; in TCRdb, only in-frame clones are kept and a portion is missing. The data contain 140,000 or so clones, approximately 60% of them singletons. The CDR3 spans 15 residues. Trimming pared 3 bases from V and 0 bases from J, leaving 9 bases between. The germline V gene has CDR1 LNHDA and CDR2 SQIVND (reference sequence). General study points: It was lesional scalp, especially alopecia totalis/universalis, that showed higher clonality than normal scalp.

The chain recombines TRBV19 with TRBJ2-1, with D perhaps assigned TRBD1 or TRBD2 (5 bases each). The sequence was obtained from a human donor in good health. The material sequenced was CD8+ T cells sorted from blood. The CDR3 DNA reads as TGTGCCAGTAGTATCTCAGGGAGCTCCTACAATGAGCAGTTCTTC. The encoded protein is CASSISGSSYNEQFF.